These 16 T cell receptor beta chains were sequenced from one sample in a study of cytomegalovirus exposure and HLA in healthy donors. Primers for the PCR totalled 60 Vbeta and 13 Jbeta. The table came from immunoSEQ multiplex PCR; TCRdb's copy has only in-frame clones and leaves some out. The sample includes about 200,000 clones, about 80% of them seen just once. Input material: PBMCs. These receptors originate from a male donor in good health and CMV-seronegative.

J is TRBJ1-4 and V is TRBV7-9; D possibly corresponds to TRBD1 (6 bases). This CDR3 has 14 residues. V lost 4 bases and J lost 0, with 6 bases in between. Germline CDR1 and CDR2: SEHNR and FQNEAQ (reference sequence). CDR3 region: CASSWTATNEKLFF. The CDR3 coding sequence is TGTGCCAGCAGCTGGACAGCAACTAATGAAAAACTGTTTTTT.

The chain couples TRBV6-5 to TRBJ1-1, with a weak D call TRBD1 (6 bases). The germline gives CDR1 MNHEY, CDR2 SVGAGI. The CDR3 loop spans 14 amino acids. V lost 6 bases and J 5 bases, leaving 16 bases between the germline ends. The CDR3 is CASSVQGGGTEAFF. In DNA form, the CDR3 reads TGTGCCAGCAGCGTACAGGGAGGGGGGACTGAAGCTTTCTTT.

This chain connects TRBV18 to TRBJ1-1; D is possibly TRBD1 (5 bases). The CDR3 has 15 residues. Between the trimmed V and J ends, which lost 1 base and 11 bases, there was a span of 20 bases. CDR1 and CDR2 (germline): KGHSH, LQKENI. The CDR3 nucleotides are TGTGCCAGCTCACCACTGGGACTTTCGACAGAAGGGGCTTTCTTT. It encodes CASSPLGLSTEGAFF.

The chain links TRBV5-1 to TRBJ2-7, with D possibly being TRBD2 (6 bases). The V gene's germline CDR1 is SGHRS and CDR2 YFSETQ. With 6 bases removed from V and 6 bases from J, the gap between germline ends came to 10 bases. This CDR3 region has 11 residues. The CDR3 region has the DNA TGCGCCAGCACCATCGGGGGCGAGCAGTACTTC. Translated: CASTIGGEQYF. Full variable domain (remainder filled in from reference TRBV5-1 and TRBJ2-7): KAGVTQTPRYLIKTRGQQVTLSCSPISGHRSVSWYQQTPGQGLQFLFEYFSETQRNKGNFPGRFSGRQFSNSRSEMNVSTLELGDSALYLCASTIGGEQYFGPGTRLTVT.

The chain has TRBV4-3 and TRBJ2-1, with TRBD2 identical over 10 bases. This CDR3 spans 17 amino acids. J was trimmed by 6 bases and V by 1 base; bases with no gene match: 9. Germline loops: CDR1 LGHNA, CDR2 YSLEER. The CDR3 DNA reads TGCGCCAGCAGCCAAGTCCATTCGGGACTAGCGCTCAATGAGCAGTTCTTC. Its translation is CASSQVHSGLALNEQFF.

This clone showed up just a few times. This chain connects TRBV27 to TRBJ1-2, with 9 nucleotides matching TRBD1. J lost 8 bases, V lost 5 bases, and 9 bases had no gene match. The CDR3 is 14 residues long. Germline V lookup: CDR1 MNHEY, CDR2 SMNVEV (reference sequence). Written as DNA, the CDR3 is TGTGCCAGCAGTCGGAGACGGACAGGGGACGGCTACACCTTC. It yields the protein CASSRRRTGDGYTF.

The chain carries TRBV27 and TRBJ1-5, with D hard to call. The germline CDR1 and CDR2 sequences are MNHEY and SMNVEV (reference sequence). The CDR3 contains 15 residues. V was clipped by 6 bases and J by 4 bases, with 16 bases between them. CDR3 DNA: TGTGCCAGCAGCCAGGTCCTCCCCAAGAATCAGCCCCAGCATTTT. The encoded protein is CASSQVLPKNQPQHF.

The chain has TRBV5-1 and TRBJ1-1; 7 bases are a match to TRBD1. The CDR3 spans 15 residues. From germline, CDR1 is SGHRS and CDR2 YFSETQ. Trimming took 4 bases from V and 4 from J; bases not matched to a gene: 10. CDR3 DNA: TGCGCCAGCAGCGTACGACAGGGTCGGGGCACTGAAGCTTTCTTT. It translates to CASSVRQGRGTEAFF.

V is TRBV5-1 and J is TRBJ1-3; D not resolved. V lost 0 bases and J 0 bases, leaving 10 bases between the germline ends. The CDR3 runs 16 residues. Germline values: CDR1 SGHRS, CDR2 YFSETQ. The CDR3 loop is CASSLVPGLSGNTIYF. Here the CDR3 DNA reads TGCGCCAGCAGCTTGGTTCCAGGACTCTCTGGAAACACCATATATTTT.

This clone came up a few times. The genes are TRBV5-1 and TRBJ2-4; TRBD1 agrees at 9 bases. This CDR3 is 18 amino acids long. CDR1 is SGHRS, CDR2 YFSETQ, per germline. After removal of 4 bases from V and 6 bases from J, the junction contained 17 bases not matched to a gene. In DNA, the CDR3 is TGCGCCAGCAGCCTACTAGACCGGGACAGGGTAGTAGGAAACATTCAGTACTTC. It is translated as CASSLLDRDRVVGNIQYF.

This chain uses TRBV29-1 with TRBJ2-1; D may be TRBD2 (6 bases). Between the trimmed V and J ends, which lost 6 bases and 4 bases, there was a span of 16 bases. Germline assignment: CDR1 SQVTM and CDR2 ANQGSEA. CDR3 length: 14 amino acids. CDR3 bases: TGCAGCGTCGACCTCGGGACTTCATACAATGAGCAGTTCTTC. This translates into CSVDLGTSYNEQFF.

The chain uses TRBV7-3 and TRBJ2-3; tentatively, D is TRBD1 (5 bases). With 4 bases removed from V and 0 bases from J, the gap between germline ends came to 5 bases. Per germline, CDR1 SGHTA and CDR2 FQGTGA. The CDR3 is 13 residues long. The CDR3 sequence: CASSWGSTDTQYF. The DNA of the CDR3 is TGTGCCAGCAGCTGGGGCAGCACAGATACGCAGTATTTT.

This sequence joins TRBV30 and TRBJ2-3; 9 bases fit TRBD2. CDR3 length: 14 amino acids. CDR1 is GTSNPN, CDR2 SVGIG, per germline (reference sequence). With 3 bases clipped from V and 4 bases from J, the junction kept 5 bases outside the gene matches. For the CDR3, the DNA is TGTGCCTGGAGGCGGGGACTAGCTTCAGATACGCAGTATTTT. Residues: CAWRRGLASDTQYF.

The chain uses TRBV28 and TRBJ2-3; D gene uncertain. CDR1 is MDHEN, CDR2 SYDVKM, per germline. This CDR3 contains 13 residues. Trimming took off 5 bases at V and 1 base at J, with 7 bases between the two ends. The CDR3 nucleotides are TGTGCCAGCAGTCGTTGGCGCACAGATACGCAGTATTTT. Translation gives CASSRWRTDTQYF.

For this clone: The sample contains more than one DNA sequence encoding this CDR3. V gene TRBV4-2 combines with J gene TRBJ2-7, with 10 bases that match TRBD1. Losses at the gene ends were 1 base for V and 3 bases for J; bases not matched to a gene: 3. Germline CDR1 and CDR2: LGHNA and YNFKEQ. This CDR3 region has 15 residues. The CDR3 nucleotides read TGTGCCAGCAGCCAAGTTGGGACAGGGGTCTACGAGCAGTACTTC. This sequence encodes CASSQVGTGVYEQYF.

This chain links TRBV28 with TRBJ2-7; 8 nucleotides align to TRBD1. The CDR3 spans 14 residues. After removal of 4 bases from V and 2 bases from J, the junction contained 4 bases not matched to a gene. CDR1 is MDHEN, CDR2 SYDVKM, per germline. The CDR3: CASSSRTGTYEQYF. In nucleotides, the CDR3 is TGTGCCAGCAGTTCGCGGACAGGGACCTACGAGCAGTACTTC.